One sample yielded the 9 T cell receptor beta chains listed below, sequenced in a study of T cells in Graves' hyperthyroidism and ophthalmopathy. Using RNA transcripts as the source, TCR beta CDR3 regions were amplified. The HTBI primer set served for first-round RT-PCR of the TCR CDR3. TCRdb ran MiXCR on the multiplex PCR reads and lists one entry per CDR3 protein. The sample has hundreds of thousands of distinct CDR3 sequences; approximately 14% are singletons. The sequencing input was blood. These TCRs come from a man aged 18 to 35 with Graves' ophthalmopathy.

This clonotype was recorded many times. The rearrangement uses TRBV7-2 and TRBJ2-2; the D is unclear. Germline V gene lookup returns CDR1 SGHTA and CDR2 FQGNSA. Trimming cost V 6 bases and J 5 bases, with 22 bases left between them. The CDR3 consists of 17 residues. CDR3 protein: CASSHGPTTFWTGELFF. CDR3 DNA sequence: TGTGCCAGCAGTCACGGGCCGACGACCTTTTGGACCGGGGAGCTGTTTTTT.

This clonotype was detected ten times or more. The chain joins TRBV12-3 or TRBV12-4 to TRBJ2-1, with D unresolved. Trimming took 3 bases from V and 15 from J, leaving 15 bases between them. The CDR3 spans 12 residues. The CDR3 is CASSFPLRQLFF. DNA of the CDR3: TGTGCCAGCAGTTTTCCCCTGCGGCAGCTGTTCTTC.

This clonotype appeared many times. This CDR3 is CASSTGLGNEQFF. The CDR3 region has the DNA TGTGCCAGCAGTACGGGACTAGGCAATGAGCAGTTCTTC. This chain uses TRBV12-3 or TRBV12-4 with TRBJ2-1; TRBD2 agrees at 8 bases. CDR3 length equals 13 residues. The V gene end was trimmed by 5 bases and the J gene end by 6 bases; junction bases not matched to a gene: 3.

This clonotype was recorded at least ten times. The chain has TRBV20-1 and TRBJ2-7; TRBD2 is a possible D gene (5 bases). Germline lookup yields CDR1 DFQATT and CDR2 SNEGSKA (reference sequence). The CDR3 is 12 amino acids. V shed 4 bases and J shed 3 bases, with 10 bases lying between them. The CDR3 region has the DNA TGCAGTGCTACCCTCCGGGACTACGAGCAGTACTTC. Its translation is CSATLRDYEQYF.

V is TRBV19 and J is TRBJ2-4, with D perhaps TRBD1 (8 bases). The germline gives CDR1 LNHDA, CDR2 SQIVND (reference sequence). V lost 4 bases and J 4 bases, leaving 14 bases between the germline ends. The CDR3 sequence is 15 residues long. The CDR3 bases are TGTGCCAGTAGTAGGGGGGGGGACAGGAAAAACATTCAGTACTTC. Translated, it gives CASSRGGDRKNIQYF.

This clonotype has only a few counts. The rearrangement joins TRBV7-9 to TRBJ2-7; possible D gene TRBD2, 5 bases. CDR1 is SEHNR and CDR2 is FQNEAQ in the germline V gene (reference sequence). Trimming pared 3 bases from V and 0 bases from J, leaving 12 bases between. The CDR3 loop spans 15 amino acids. This CDR3 reads CASSFREDGSYEQYF. CDR3 coding DNA: TGTGCCAGCAGCTTTCGGGAAGATGGCTCCTACGAGCAGTACTTC.

The V gene is TRBV6-2 or TRBV6-3, the J gene TRBJ1-1; 7 positions match TRBD1. V dropped 8 bases and J dropped 4; count of bases not matched to a gene: 13. This CDR3 comprises 15 residues. Germline V gene lookup returns CDR1 MNHEY and CDR2 SVGEGT. The CDR3 nucleotides are TGTGCCAGCGTCATTACAGGGGAAGGGACCACTGAAGCTTTCTTT. Its translation: CASVITGEGTTEAFF.

This chain uses TRBV28 with TRBJ1-3, with D possibly matching TRBD1 (5 bases). From germline, CDR1 is MDHEN and CDR2 SYDVKM. The CDR3 totals 16 residues. V was cut by 3 bases and J by 1 base, with 13 bases left in between. CDR3 sequence (DNA): TGTGCCAGCAGTTTGGGACTGACACTATCTGGAAACACCATATATTTT. It is translated as CASSLGLTLSGNTIYF.

In its sample, this clonotype was seen many times. The V call is TRBV30, the J call TRBJ1-2, with no clear D. This CDR3 comprises 11 residues. Germline CDR1 is GTSNPN and CDR2 is SVGIG (reference sequence). Trimming left V 5 bases short and J 4 bases short, with 8 bases between. CDR3 in amino acids: CAWSTGYGYTF. The CDR3 nucleotides read TGTGCCTGGTCGACGGGCTATGGCTACACCTTC.